These 2 T cell receptor beta chains were all obtained from the same sample, sequenced in a study of response to subunit inactivated influenza vaccine. TCRdb used MiXCR to reprocess the RT-PCR reads, holding one entry per CDR3 protein. Found here are 630,000 or so distinct CDR3 sequences, 15% to 19% of them singletons; the top ten hold around a tenth. Source: PBMCs from blood, taken approximately 12 days after vaccination. The receptors derive from a man in his fifties who received an inactivated influenza vaccine.

This clonotype was counted a few times. The V call is TRBV7-9, the J call TRBJ1-2; D possibly corresponds to TRBD1 (5 bases). Germline CDR1 SEHNR, CDR2 FQNEAQ (reference sequence). The CDR3 spans 15 residues. The V and J ends lost 1 base and 4 bases respectively, with 13 bases between them. The CDR3 here is CASSLVGRQSYGYTF. In DNA, the CDR3 is TGTGCCAGCAGCTTAGTCGGACGACAGAGCTATGGCTACACCTTC.

This clonotype came up once. This chain connects TRBV19 to TRBJ2-5, with 9 bases matching TRBD1. From germline, CDR1 is LNHDA and CDR2 SQIVND (reference sequence). The V gene end was trimmed by 9 bases and the J gene end by 3 bases; junction bases not matched to a gene: 11. This CDR3 region has 15 residues. The CDR3 DNA reads as TGTGCCAGCCGACCTCAGTGGACAGGGGAAGAGACCCAGTACTTC. Translated: CASRPQWTGEETQYF.